This is a list of T cell receptor beta chains from one sample in a study of T cells in Graves' hyperthyroidism and ophthalmopathy. In TCRdb, the multiplex PCR reads were re-called with MiXCR into one record per CDR3 protein. The sample has a few hundred thousand distinct CDR3 sequences; under 15% are singletons. The source material was blood. All receptors come from a woman aged 25 to 39 with Graves' hyperthyroidism. The CDR3 runs from the conserved cysteine through the conserved F or W. A D gene is named only where the DNA matches it firmly. Rows may omit the clone size; those that give it use once, few, many or a size class.

cdr3_nt cdr3_aa j_call v_call d_call clone_size
TGCGCCAGCAGCTCGGGGGGAGGAACAGATACGCAGTATTTT CASSSGGGTDTQYF TRBJ2-3 TRBV5-1 TRBD2 many
TGCGCCAGCAGCTTCGGGGGGTCAGGTGAAGCTTTCTTT CASSFGGSGEAFF TRBJ1-1 TRBV5-1 - many
TGTGCCAGCTCTCAGGGGCAGAGCCATAATTCACCCCTCCACTTT CASSQGQSHNSPLHF TRBJ1-6 TRBV18 - few
TGCAGCGTTGGGGGGAGGGGGTTAAACACTGAAGCTTTCTTT CSVGGRGLNTEAFF TRBJ1-1 TRBV29-1 - few
TGCGCCAGCAGCCATCGGCAGGGCTACGAGCAGTACTTC CASSHRQGYEQYF TRBJ2-7 TRBV4-1 - few
TGTGCCAGCAGCGTAGAGGAGACCGGGGAGCTGTTTTTT CASSVEETGELFF TRBJ2-2 TRBV9 - once
TGTGCCAGCAGCGCAGTCTCAGGGACCAACACTGAAGCTTTCTTT CASSAVSGTNTEAFF TRBJ1-1 TRBV9 - -
TGCGCCAGCAGCCCAACGCCTAGGGATACGCAGTATTTT CASSPTPRDTQYF TRBJ2-3 TRBV5-1 - many
TGTGCCAGCAGTAAGACAGGGGGGGGCAATCAGCCCCAGCATTTT CASSKTGGGNQPQHF TRBJ1-5 TRBV28 TRBD1 many
TGTGCCTTATACAGGGGTAATGAGCAGTTCTTC CALYRGNEQFF TRBJ2-1 TRBV30 TRBD1 many
TGCGCCAGCAGCTCAACCGGACAGGGGGCGAATTCACCCCTCCACTTT CASSSTGQGANSPLHF TRBJ1-6 TRBV5-1 TRBD1 few
TGTGCCAGCAGCTTACAGGGGCGCACAGATACGCAGTATTTT CASSLQGRTDTQYF TRBJ2-3 TRBV3-1 TRBD1 many
TGCGCCAGCAGCCGCCTACTGGCGGGTAGCACAGATACGCAGTATTTT CASSRLLAGSTDTQYF TRBJ2-3 TRBV5-1 - few
TGTGCCAGCAGGGGGGGAGATACGCAGTATTTT CASRGGDTQYF TRBJ2-3 TRBV7-8 - many
TGTGCCAGCAGCCTACTGACACGACAGCTCTCTGGGGCCAACGTCCTGACTTTC CASSLLTRQLSGANVLTF TRBJ2-6 TRBV3-1 - many
TGTGCCAGCAGCGTAGGGGGGGTGCGCGCTTTCTTT CASSVGGVRAFF TRBJ1-1 TRBV9 - many
TGTGCCAGCAGTTCCACCGGGACAGGAAACCCCAAAAAACTGTTTTTT CASSSTGTGNPKKLFF TRBJ1-4 TRBV28 TRBD1 many
TGCAGCGTTGGCGAGGCAGGGGGAGCAGATACGCAGTATTTT CSVGEAGGADTQYF TRBJ2-3 TRBV29-1 TRBD1 -
TGTGCCATCTCCGGACTAGCAGCTAGCACAGATACGCAGTATTTT CAISGLAASTDTQYF TRBJ2-3 TRBV12-3/TRBV12-4 TRBD2 -
TGCAGTGCCCAGGTCCAGCGGGAGTTTTCCTACAATGAGCAGTTCTTC CSAQVQREFSYNEQFF TRBJ2-1 TRBV20-1 TRBD2 -
TGTGCCAGCAGGGACGGCTATAGCAATCGGCCCCAGCATTTT CASRDGYSNRPQHF TRBJ1-5 TRBV2 - -
TGTGCCAGCAGCCTTCACACGGGGCGGGACACTGAAGCTTTCTTT CASSLHTGRDTEAFF TRBJ1-1 TRBV3-1 - -
TGTGCCAGCAGCTTCGGAGACAGGGGAAGTGAGACCCAGTACTTC CASSFGDRGSETQYF TRBJ2-5 TRBV5-5 TRBD1 -
TGTGCCAGCAGTCGAAAGGGACAGGGGAGCTCCTACGAGCAGTACTTC CASSRKGQGSSYEQYF TRBJ2-7 TRBV27 TRBD1 many
TGTGCCAGCAGCTTGGGGACTAGCGAGAGATCCGGGGAGCTGTTTTTT CASSLGTSERSGELFF TRBJ2-2 TRBV7-2 TRBD2 many
TGTGCCAGCAGCTTAGAATTAGCGGGAGACGAGCAGTACTTC CASSLELAGDEQYF TRBJ2-7 TRBV7-9 TRBD2 -
TGTGCCAGCAGTCCGATCTACAGGGGGCCTGGGGCCAACGTCCTGACTTTC CASSPIYRGPGANVLTF TRBJ2-6 TRBV27 TRBD1 -
TGTGCCAGCTCACGGACTGGACTAGCGGGAGGGCCGGACATTCAGTACTTC CASSRTGLAGGPDIQYF TRBJ2-4 TRBV18 TRBD2 -
TGCAGTGCCACTTCACCGGGCCCCAGCTCCTACAATGAGCAGTTCTTC CSATSPGPSSYNEQFF TRBJ2-1 TRBV20-1 - many
TGCAGTGCCAGGGGACTAGCGGGAGGTACGTACAATGAGCAGTTCTTC CSARGLAGGTYNEQFF TRBJ2-1 TRBV20-1 TRBD2 -
TGTGGCTCCGGGACAGGGGTTGCCGAGCAGTACTTC CGSGTGVAEQYF TRBJ2-7 TRBV2 TRBD1 -
TGTGCCAGCAGCCGACCTAGCGGGAGGGACGGGGAGCTGTTTTTT CASSRPSGRDGELFF TRBJ2-2 TRBV7-2 TRBD2 few
TGTGCCAGCAGGATACAGGGAGATGAAAAACTGTTTTTT CASRIQGDEKLFF TRBJ1-4 TRBV27 - few
TGTGCCAGCAGCCCGGGACAGCGGGGCTACACCTTC CASSPGQRGYTF TRBJ1-2 TRBV2 TRBD1 -
TGTGCCAGTAGTATCGGACAGGGGTACAATGAGCAGTTCTTC CASSIGQGYNEQFF TRBJ2-1 TRBV19 TRBD1 -
TGCGCCAGCAGCCAAGAAGGGGGCATTGGAAACACCATATATTTT CASSQEGGIGNTIYF TRBJ1-3 TRBV4-1 TRBD1 -
TGCAGCGCCCGCTCCGGGGATCAGCCCCAGCATTTT CSARSGDQPQHF TRBJ1-5 TRBV29-1 - few
TGCGCCAGCAGTGAGTCTGGGCCCTACGAGCAGTACTTC CASSESGPYEQYF TRBJ2-7 TRBV10-2 - -
TGTGCCAGCAGTGAAGCGCGTCAGGCTATCAATGAAAAACTGTTTTTT CASSEARQAINEKLFF TRBJ1-4 TRBV2 - many
TGTGCCAGCTCCCCTGCAGGGCAACAGCCCCAGCATTTT CASSPAGQQPQHF TRBJ1-5 TRBV18 - many
TGTGCCGGCACCACAGACCGTTTGACTAGCGGGAGGGATGAGCAGTTCTTC CAGTTDRLTSGRDEQFF TRBJ2-1 TRBV6-1 TRBD2 few
TGTGCCAGCAGTACCTATGTGGGGAACACCGGGGAGCTGTTTTTT CASSTYVGNTGELFF TRBJ2-2 TRBV6-1 - -
TGTGCCAGCAGTTTAAGGCAGGGGACGGTCAATGAGCAGTTCTTC CASSLRQGTVNEQFF TRBJ2-1 TRBV12-3/TRBV12-4 - many
TGTGCCAGCAGTGGAGGGGGGGCAGCGGTCGAAGCTTTCTTT CASSGGGAAVEAFF TRBJ1-1 TRBV5-5 - once
TGTGCCAGTTGTGGACTAGCTGCTAGCTCCTACAATGAGCAGTTCTTC CASCGLAASSYNEQFF TRBJ2-1 TRBV19 TRBD2 -
TGTGCCAGCAGACCACAGGGAATAGGGCAGTTCTTC CASRPQGIGQFF TRBJ2-1 TRBV12-3/TRBV12-4 - few
TGTGCCAGCAGGTCTCCGGGTTATGGCAATCAGCCCCAGCATTTT CASRSPGYGNQPQHF TRBJ1-5 TRBV28 - many
TGCAGTGGTGGAGATACGCAGTATTTT CSGGDTQYF TRBJ2-3 TRBV20-1 - -
TGTGCCACCAGCAGAGGAACTTTAGCGGGAGAGGGCGAGCAGTACTTC CATSRGTLAGEGEQYF TRBJ2-7 TRBV15 TRBD2 few
TGTGCCAGCAGCTTACTGCGACCTTCGGCCGGCTACACCTTC CASSLLRPSAGYTF TRBJ1-2 TRBV11-2 - many
TGTGCCAGCTCACCCCCAAACCGGGCCGGCTCAGCGGGAGGGCCTTTCTTC CASSPPNRAGSAGGPFF TRBJ2-1 TRBV18 TRBD2 few
TGCAGTGCCATACCGGGACTAGCGGGCATGAGCACAGATACGCAGTATTTT CSAIPGLAGMSTDTQYF TRBJ2-3 TRBV20-1 TRBD2 many
TGTGCCTGGAACCCACAACAGGGCTCCTGGGCCAACGTCCTGACTTTC CAWNPQQGSWANVLTF TRBJ2-6 TRBV30 - few
TGTGCCAGCCAGAGCGACAGGGTCGGAACCGGGGAGCTGTTTTTT CASQSDRVGTGELFF TRBJ2-2 TRBV2 TRBD1 many
TGCAGTGCTAGAGATTGGGGGACAGGGGGCCACGAGCAGTACTTC CSARDWGTGGHEQYF TRBJ2-7 TRBV20-1 TRBD1 many